These T cell receptor beta chains were read from a single sample in a study of T cell repertoires in cytomegalovirus infection. Which antigens these TCRs recognize remains unknown. TCRdb fed the reads into MiXCR, producing one record per CDR3 protein. The sample consists of roughly 68,000 distinct CDR3 sequences, around 21% of them appearing once. The sample here was CD8+ T cells from cultured PBMCs, taken from culture after CMV antigen stimulation. The source of these receptors is a human donor in good health (CMV status not recorded). Some clones in this sample may be carry-over from other donors' samples. The CDR3 runs from the conserved cysteine through the conserved F or W. D genes are given only for firm matches. Only part of the rows carry a size: once, few, many, or a class if the clone is expanded.

DNA,CDR3,size,V,J,D
TGTGCCAGCAGCTTAGTCCAAGTGGTGGGGCATGAAGCTTTCTTT,CASSLVQVVGHEAFF,-,TRBV7-2,TRBJ1-1,-
TGTGCCAGCAGCTGGGACCGAAGTCAGCCCCAGCATTTT,CASSWDRSQPQHF,-,TRBV27,TRBJ1-5,-
TGTGCCAGCAGTCCCGGACAGGCAGTAGCATATGGCTACACCTTC,CASSPGQAVAYGYTF,-,TRBV9,TRBJ1-2,TRBD1
TGCGCCAGCAGCCAAGTCGGTACCTCACAGGGCATTGACGAGCAGTACTTC,CASSQVGTSQGIDEQYF,-,TRBV4-3,TRBJ2-7,-
TGTGCCAGCAGCGTAGAGATGGACAACTATGGCTACACCTTC,CASSVEMDNYGYTF,-,TRBV9,TRBJ1-2,-
TGCGCCAGCAGTGACTCAGCAGGGCAGAGCTTC,CASSDSAGQSF,-,TRBV10-1,TRBJ2-5,-
TGTGCCACCAGCAGAGATCAAAGAAATTCACCCCTCCACTTT,CATSRDQRNSPLHF,many,TRBV15,TRBJ1-6,-
TGTGCCAGCACCCCTATTAGCTCACCGGGACACCTCATTTGGACCGGGGAGCTGTTTTTT,CASTPISSPGHLIWTGELFF,few,TRBV6-2/TRBV6-3,TRBJ2-2,-
TGTGACAGCAGCACGAACACGAACACTGAAGCTTTCTTT,CDSSTNTNTEAFF,-,TRBV6-4,TRBJ1-1,-
TGTGCCAGCAGCCAAGGGACTAGCGGGGCTTTTTCCTACGAGCAGTACTTC,CASSQGTSGAFSYEQYF,-,TRBV13,TRBJ2-7,TRBD2
TGTGCCAGCAGTTTGATCCAGGGGAGGGTAGAGACCCAGTACTTC,CASSLIQGRVETQYF,few,TRBV12-3/TRBV12-4,TRBJ2-5,-
TGTGCCAGCAGCCCAACAGGGAGGGGTTTTGGTAACACCATATATTTT,CASSPTGRGFGNTIYF,-,TRBV7-2,TRBJ1-3,-
TGTGCCAGCAGCCCACGGACAGGCGCAAACTATGGCTACACCTTC,CASSPRTGANYGYTF,few,TRBV7-2,TRBJ1-2,TRBD1
TGTGCCAGCAGCTTGAACAGCTACGAGCAGTACTTC,CASSLNSYEQYF,-,TRBV5-6,TRBJ2-7,-
TGTGCCTGGAGTGTAGTGGAAGATACGCAGTATTTT,CAWSVVEDTQYF,-,TRBV30,TRBJ2-3,-
TGTGCCAGCAGTTACTCGATAGTAGCGGAGATCACAGATACGCAGTATTTT,CASSYSIVAEITDTQYF,-,TRBV6-6,TRBJ2-3,-
TGTGCCACAAGGGCTGAGACAGGGGATGGCTATGGCTACACCTTC,CATRAETGDGYGYTF,few,TRBV10-3,TRBJ1-2,TRBD1
TGTGCCAGCAGCTTAGATTCCGGTTCCGAAAAACTGTTTTTT,CASSLDSGSEKLFF,-,TRBV7-2,TRBJ1-4,-
TGTGCCAGCAGGGAGATAGACAGGGTCTATGGCTACACCTTC,CASREIDRVYGYTF,many,TRBV7-2,TRBJ1-2,TRBD1
TGCGCCAGCAGCCAAGAACAGGCAACTAATGAAAAACTGTTTTTT,CASSQEQATNEKLFF,-,TRBV4-3,TRBJ1-4,-
TGTGCCAGCAGTTACGGGAGGTCCACCTACGAGCAGTACTTC,CASSYGRSTYEQYF,-,TRBV6-2/TRBV6-3,TRBJ2-7,-
TGTGCCAGCAGCTTCCAGGGGGCGAGTTACGATGAGCAGTTCTTC,CASSFQGASYDEQFF,few,TRBV5-5,TRBJ2-1,TRBD1
TGTGCCAGCATCCGCAGGGGGAGTCCCACCGGGGAGCTGTTTTTT,CASIRRGSPTGELFF,-,TRBV7-8,TRBJ2-2,TRBD1
TGTGCCAGCAGTTTATGGACTAGCGGGCACACAGATACGCAGTATTTT,CASSLWTSGHTDTQYF,-,TRBV27,TRBJ2-3,TRBD2
TGTGCCTTCCAGAGTAGCGGGAGCCAAGAGACCCAGTACTTC,CAFQSSGSQETQYF,few,TRBV7-9,TRBJ2-5,TRBD2
TGTGCCAGCTCACCCCTAGGGACAGAAGAGACCCAGTACTTC,CASSPLGTEETQYF,-,TRBV27,TRBJ2-5,TRBD1
TGTGCCAGCAGCTTAACTGTCACCGGGGAGCAGTACTTC,CASSLTVTGEQYF,-,TRBV7-2,TRBJ2-7,-
TGTGCCAGCAGCTTGGCGGGTTGGAGGACCGGGGAGCTGTTTTTT,CASSLAGWRTGELFF,-,TRBV5-5,TRBJ2-2,-
TGTGCCAGCAGTTTAGAAGCGGGGGGGCCGACCGGGGAGCTGTTTTTT,CASSLEAGGPTGELFF,-,TRBV12-3/TRBV12-4,TRBJ2-2,TRBD2
TGTGCCAGCAGCCCTCGGACTGTTGGCTACACCTTC,CASSPRTVGYTF,-,TRBV7-2,TRBJ1-2,-
TGTGCCAGCCTGGGAGAATCCTATAATTCACCCCTCCACTTT,CASLGESYNSPLHF,few,TRBV7-8,TRBJ1-6,-
TGTGCCAGCAGTGGGGGGACAGGCGTTTACCAAGAGACCCAGTACTTC,CASSGGTGVYQETQYF,few,TRBV12-3/TRBV12-4,TRBJ2-5,TRBD1
TGTGCCAGCAATCTTCCGGTGACTAGCGGGGGCCCAGATACGCAGTATTTT,CASNLPVTSGGPDTQYF,-,TRBV7-2,TRBJ2-3,TRBD2
TGTGCCAGCACGGGGCCCAGGACTGAGCAGTTCTTC,CASTGPRTEQFF,-,TRBV6-1,TRBJ2-1,-
TGTGCCAGCTCACCACCGGGGGGGGAGACCTACAATGAGCAGTTCTTC,CASSPPGGETYNEQFF,few,TRBV18,TRBJ2-1,TRBD2
TGTGCCAGCAGCTTAAACAGGGGGCTGACATCTAGCACAGATACGCAGTATTTT,CASSLNRGLTSSTDTQYF,few,TRBV7-2,TRBJ2-3,TRBD1
TGTGCCAGCATAATGGGGGGGAGCAATCAGCCCCAGCATTTT,CASIMGGSNQPQHF,few,TRBV12-3/TRBV12-4,TRBJ1-5,-
TGTGCCAGCAGCCCGCTGAATAGGGCGGAACGACAGCCCCAGCATTTT,CASSPLNRAERQPQHF,few,TRBV6-2/TRBV6-3,TRBJ1-5,-
TGTGCCAGCAGCTCAACCCGGGACAGGGGGCTTTTGAAGGAATTGGACACTGAAGCTTTCTTT,CASSSTRDRGLLKELDTEAFF,-,TRBV14,TRBJ1-1,TRBD1
TGTGCCAGCAGCTTATCCGACAGGGCGGATTCACCCCTCCACTTT,CASSLSDRADSPLHF,-,TRBV7-9,TRBJ1-6,TRBD1
TGTGCCAGCAGTTTCCCCCTCGGGGGGGCCCATGAGCAGTTCTTC,CASSFPLGGAHEQFF,few,TRBV27,TRBJ2-1,TRBD2
TGTGCCAGCACCCGGGGAAGAACTGAAGCTTTCTTT,CASTRGRTEAFF,few,TRBV28,TRBJ1-1,-
TGTGCCAGCAGCGGAACAGGCTATCAGCCCCAGCATTTT,CASSGTGYQPQHF,-,TRBV27,TRBJ1-5,-
TGTGCCAGCAGAGAGGGGAGACAGCCGAACACCGGGGAGCTGTTTTTT,CASREGRQPNTGELFF,many,TRBV12-3/TRBV12-4,TRBJ2-2,-
TGTGCCAGCAGCGCGGGACAGACCCCCTATGGCTACACCTTC,CASSAGQTPYGYTF,few,TRBV7-2,TRBJ1-2,TRBD1
TGTGCCAGCAGCGCCAGGACGGGTGAAGCTTTCTTT,CASSARTGEAFF,few,TRBV11-2,TRBJ1-1,-
TGTGCCAGCAGTTTCGGTCTGGGACAGGGCCTATCCAATCAGCCCCAGCATTTT,CASSFGLGQGLSNQPQHF,-,TRBV28,TRBJ1-5,TRBD1
TGTGCCAGCAGCCTCTCGGGGGGACAGGAGGGAGAGCCCCAGCATTTT,CASSLSGGQEGEPQHF,few,TRBV7-2,TRBJ1-5,TRBD1
TGTGCCAGCAGTTTAGTGCAGGGGGCTCAATCACCCCTCCACTTT,CASSLVQGAQSPLHF,-,TRBV12-3/TRBV12-4,TRBJ1-6,TRBD1
TGCAGTGCTAGAGATCTTCAGGGCGGCTATAATTCACCCCTCCACTTT,CSARDLQGGYNSPLHF,many,TRBV20-1,TRBJ1-6,-
TGTGCCAGCAGCCCTATCGAGTACTCTGGAAACACCATATATTTT,CASSPIEYSGNTIYF,-,TRBV5-6,TRBJ1-3,-
TGCAGTGCTAGAGATCTCCAGGGAAGCTCCTACGAGCAGTACTTC,CSARDLQGSSYEQYF,few,TRBV20-1,TRBJ2-7,-
TGTGCCAGCAGCTTACGGGGCTACGAGCAGTACTTC,CASSLRGYEQYF,once,TRBV7-9,TRBJ2-7,-
TGTGCCATCAGTGACGGCCTATCTGGAAACACCATATATTTT,CAISDGLSGNTIYF,-,TRBV10-3,TRBJ1-3,-
TGTGCCAGCAGATTGACAGGGCCGATCTATGGCTACACCTTC,CASRLTGPIYGYTF,-,TRBV6-2/TRBV6-3,TRBJ1-2,TRBD1
TGTGCCAGCAGTGAAGTAGAGACAGGTTACAATGAGCAGTTCTTC,CASSEVETGYNEQFF,few,TRBV6-1,TRBJ2-1,-
TGTGCCAGCAGTCTGACAGGGTTTGAAGCTTTCTTT,CASSLTGFEAFF,many,TRBV12-3/TRBV12-4,TRBJ1-1,TRBD1
TGCGCCAGCAGCCAACGTTTAGGGGTAAATCAGCCCCAGCATTTT,CASSQRLGVNQPQHF,-,TRBV4-1,TRBJ1-5,-
TGTGCCAGCAGCGTAGGACAGGGAGACTACGAGCAGTACTTC,CASSVGQGDYEQYF,few,TRBV9,TRBJ2-7,TRBD1